Sequencing of this TCR beta chain was carried out in a study of vaccination effects on CD4 cells after COVID-19 (dated by TCRdb to between 2021 and 2024). Looking at the study overall: To identify antigen-specific CD4+ T cell clonotypes by their expansion, the ViraFEST assay first stimulated PBMC with viral peptide pools and then applied TCR sequencing. Each well held 1.5 million to 2.5 million PBMC cultured in IMDM containing roughly 4.9% human AB serum, around 10 IU/ml IL-2 and gentamicin, along with roughly 10 ug/ml peptides. The study compared SARS-CoV-2 spike-specific CD4+ TCR repertoires before and after mRNA vaccination in COVID-19 convalescent patients and infection-naive vaccine recipients. Participants received two doses of either the BNT162b2 or the mRNA-1273 mRNA SARS-CoV-2 vaccine. Pre-vaccine samples from a couple of convalescent patients were drawn 16 days and one week before the first dose, 142 and 148 days after COVID-19 diagnosis. In the study, cultures from other donors were sequenced using the Oncomine TCR Beta short-read assay on an Illumina iSeq 100. The full study included roughly 10 COVID-19 convalescent patients and several SARS-CoV-2-naive healthy vaccine recipients. Results the study describes overall, beyond this receptor: Clones induced by infection and clones induced by vaccination both contracted markedly at late timepoints after vaccination, which fits with T cell responses waning over time. The study was limited by a small number of convalescent patients and lacked early post-infection timepoints. For convalescent patients, new clones induced by the vaccine made up most of the post-vaccine spike-reactive repertoire, and these new clones were largely distinct from the clones induced by infection.

After 10 days of culture, CD4+ T cells were isolated with the EasySep CD4+ T cell isolation kit. Convalescent patients had PCR-confirmed SARS-CoV-2 infection between March and December 2020, before Alpha, Beta and Delta variants emerged in the United States. Half of the culture medium was replaced with fresh IL-2-containing medium on days 3 and 7. Unless noted otherwise, every peptide stimulation condition was cultured in triplicate wells. Using Ficoll-Paque Plus gradient centrifugation, PBMC were separated from whole blood and then either used fresh or cryopreserved at -140C. The QIAamp micro DNA kit was used to extract genomic DNA from the cultured CD4+ T cells. Receptor amplification or capture employed the immunoSEQ multiplex PCR assay. DNA from the cultured, isolated CD4+ T cells was subjected to TCR beta CDR3 sequencing. The study's own analysis went as follows. The analysis removed non-productive TCR sequences, trimmed reads to the CDR3 region, and retained only CDR3s that were 7 or more amino acids long. Antigen-specific clonotypes were identified using the MANAFEST web app by comparison of expansion in peptide wells against reference cultures. Positive clones required FDR<0.05 expansion versus reference and all other wells, odds ratio above 5, and frequency above 0.1% in two replicate wells. A clonotype was called cross-reactive if it was significantly expanded both in SARS-CoV-2 spike wells and in at least one common cold coronavirus spike condition. CDR3 similarity was assessed by Levenshtein distance with the stringdist R package, and unrooted trees were built with ape in R 3.6.1. Here the immuneACCESS table is served through TCRdb, limited to in-frame sequences with V and J called. Missing clones are a known gap in these copies; in checked studies unresolved V genes cover under half, and the rest lacks a known reason. V, J and clone size derive from that table, while D and trimming were established from the DNA sequence. Within this sample are 45,000 or so clones, with roughly 80% of them counted one time only. The ten largest account for 8.6% of the sample.

Relative to germline, V is 1 base shorter and J is 1 base shorter, with 15 bases between their ends. Taken from cysteine to phenylalanine, the CDR3 has 17 residues. CDR3 DNA only is kept here, 51 bases in frame from base 1. The germline V gene provides CDR1 MGHRA and CDR2 YSYEKL. Details on this clone: Its antigen specificity is not known. Base qualities were left out, and no much larger clone turns up one base away.

The specimen comprised CD4+ T cells from PBMCs cultured without peptide, sampled before COVID-19 vaccination. This TCR was sampled from a human donor who had a prior SARS-CoV-2 infection. The rearrangement combines TRBV4-1 with TRBJ2-3; TRBD2 is a weak D gene call, 6 bases matching. The CDR3 loop reads CASSQGRGFVGTDTQYF. In nucleotide form, the sequence is TGCGCCAGCAGCCAAGGGAGGGGTTTCGTGGGCACAGATACGCAGTATTTT.